This TCR beta chain was found in a study of T cell repertoires in cytomegalovirus infection. Notes on this clonotype: Its antigen is as yet unknown.

TCRdb itself ran the reads through MiXCR, one entry per CDR3 protein. Altogether some 150,000 distinct CDR3 sequences are present, approximately 30% being singletons, with the ten largest covering about 56%. Whole-study results and caveats: Dominating the ex vivo response were HLA-C-restricted CMV-specific TCR beta clonotypes.

This TCR was sampled from a human donor in good health (CMV status not recorded). Some clones in this sample may be carry-over from other donors' samples. Sequenced material: CD8+ T cells from cultured PBMCs, taken from culture after CMV antigen stimulation.

The CDR3 nucleotides are TGCGCCAGCAGCCCCCCGAGGGGCCCTCACAATGAGCAGTTCTTC. Translated, it gives CASSPPRGPHNEQFF. The chain has TRBV4-1 and TRBJ2-1, with D perhaps matching TRBD1 or TRBD2 (5 bases each). Trimming cost V 4 bases and J 5 bases, with 15 bases left between them. CDR3 length: 15 residues. Per the germline V gene, CDR1 is MGHRA and CDR2 is YSYEKL.